This is a list of T cell receptor beta chains from one sample in a study of shared clonotypes between healthy human individuals. Sequencing was performed with immunoSEQ multiplex PCR; in TCRdb, only in-frame clones are kept and a portion is missing. This repertoire shows 2 million to 3 million clones, roughly 92% found once; its top ten account for about 0.13%. Sequencing was carried out using naive CD4+ T cells sorted from blood. The source is a man aged 18-30 years in good health. Each CDR3 is given with its conserved first and last residue. Each record gives: J gene, clone size, V gene, D gene, CDR3 protein, CDR3 DNA. The D gene is left open where the match is weak. Part of the rows lack a size; the others show once, few, many or a class for expanded clones.

TRBJ1-2 NA TRBV21-1 NA CASSTTPGGFNYGYTF TGTGCCAGCAGCACTACGCCTGGGGGGTTTAACTATGGCTACACCTTC
TRBJ1-3 NA TRBV18 NA CASSHGPVDNTIYF TGTGCCAGCTCACACGGACCGGTCGATAACACCATATATTTT
TRBJ2-3 NA TRBV10-3 NA CAISDGRPGVNTQYF TGTGCCATCAGTGACGGTCGGCCAGGGGTAAATACGCAGTATTTT
TRBJ1-3 NA TRBV7-9 NA CASYETGRSGNTIYF TGTGCCAGCTACGAGACAGGTCGCTCTGGAAACACCATATATTTT
TRBJ1-5 NA TRBV2 TRBD1 CASTRDRGIQPQHF TGTGCCAGCACCCGAGACAGGGGGATTCAGCCCCAGCATTTT
TRBJ2-3 NA TRBV9 TRBD2 CASRAAGGGTDTQYF TGTGCCAGCAGGGCAGCGGGAGGTGGCACAGATACGCAGTATTTT
TRBJ1-4 NA TRBV7-6 NA CASSLGGTNEKLFF TGTGCCAGCAGCTTAGGGGGCACTAATGAAAAACTGTTTTTT
TRBJ2-2 NA TRBV5-1 TRBD1 CASSLRTGANTGELFF TGCGCCAGCAGCTTAAGGACAGGGGCGAACACCGGGGAGCTGTTTTTT
TRBJ2-7 NA TRBV18 NA CASSPPSETYEQYF TGTGCCAGCTCACCACCGTCCGAAACCTACGAGCAGTACTTC
TRBJ1-2 NA TRBV4-3 NA CASSQETAGASRGYTF TGCGCCAGCAGCCAAGAAACCGCGGGGGCAAGTCGTGGCTACACCTTC
TRBJ2-5 NA TRBV27 TRBD2 CASRKSGGGETQYF TGTGCCAGCAGAAAATCGGGGGGAGGGGAGACCCAGTACTTC
TRBJ2-7 NA TRBV28 NA CASKIKGEQYF TGTGCCAGCAAAATTAAGGGCGAGCAGTACTTC
TRBJ1-1 NA TRBV19 NA CASSITRNTEAFF TGTGCCAGTAGTATAACCAGGAACACTGAAGCTTTCTTT
TRBJ2-5 NA TRBV6-1 TRBD2 CASSETSGMAQYF TGTGCCAGCAGTGAAACTAGCGGCATGGCCCAGTACTTC
TRBJ1-5 once TRBV4-1 NA CASSQDLGRDGNQPQHF TGCGCCAGCAGCCAAGATCTGGGCAGGGATGGGAATCAGCCCCAGCATTTT
TRBJ2-7 once TRBV10-3 TRBD1 CAIKGASLGEQYF TGTGCCATTAAGGGGGCCTCCCTGGGGGAGCAGTACTTC
TRBJ1-3 NA TRBV6-5 NA CASARTGNSGNTIYF TGTGCCAGCGCCAGAACAGGGAACTCTGGAAACACCATATATTTT
TRBJ1-2 NA TRBV5-1 NA CASRPAGDYGYTF TGCGCCAGCAGACCCGCCGGGGACTATGGCTACACCTTC
TRBJ1-2 NA TRBV2 NA CASRLWGGYTF TGTGCTAGTCGTTTGTGGGGTGGCTACACCTTC